This TCR beta chain was recovered during a study of identical twins. Overall study results and limits: Findings came from cross-sectional statistics, without long-term follow-up of donors.

Germline assignment: CDR1 LNHDA and CDR2 SQIVND (reference sequence). The CDR3 loop spans 16 amino acids. The ends were cut back, 4 bases at V and 1 base at J, with 16 bases in the middle. As concerns this clonotype: Its antigen is not identified.

Template switching supplied a universal primer site; unique molecular identifiers were carried on the cDNA. From the 5' RACE reads, TCRdb called clonotypes with MiXCR, one entry per CDR3 protein. The data show approximately 190,000 distinct CDR3 sequences, with about 16% seen just once and 35% to 45% held by the top ten. These data also featured in a second study, about T cells expressing NK-cell markers.

Material for sequencing was CD8+ T cells sorted from blood. The clonotype was recovered from a woman aged 18 to 35 in good health. The chain joins TRBV19 to TRBJ1-1; D call uncertain. CDR3 coding DNA: TGTGCCAGTAGTAAAAACTTGACACCCGGGAACACTGAAGCTTTCTTT. Translated: CASSKNLTPGNTEAFF.